This entry is about one T cell receptor beta chain. Its target is not known. Because it lacks the conserved phenylalanine or tryptophan at the end, this CDR3 is likely a read error. Diagnoses used clinical symptoms, serum thyroxine and TRAb, thyroid ultrasound and orbital computed tomography. What was amplified from RNA transcripts were TCR beta CDR3 regions. The study used the HTBI primer set for a first-round RT-PCR of the TCR CDR3. Each CDR3 protein gets one entry after TCRdb re-called the multiplex PCR reads with MiXCR. The sample has about 270,000 distinct CDR3 sequences, 22% seen once; the top ten hold roughly 60%. This sample is drawn from a study of T cells in Graves' hyperthyroidism and ophthalmopathy. Study information: Peripheral blood sampling occurred at initial diagnosis, before any treatment. General study results and limits: The model forecast ophthalmopathy, anticipating it by a median around 6.4 months before onset. Researchers found most expanded thyroid clonotypes above 0.001 in blood as well.

With V trimmed by 1 base and J by 4 bases, 15 bases remained unmatched. CDR1 and CDR2 (germline): GTSNPN, SVGIG (reference sequence). This CDR3 spans 20 amino acids. The material sequenced was blood. The receptor comes from a man younger than 45 with Graves' ophthalmopathy. V usage is TRBV30 and J usage is TRBJ2-5, with 16 bases identical to TRBD2. Here the CDR3 DNA reads TGTGCCTGGAGTGCGGGCAAACCCGGGACTAGCGGGAGGGCCCCAGAGACCCAGTACTCC. This gives the protein CAWSAGKPGTSGRAPETQYS.